These 25 T cell receptor beta chains were sequenced from one sample in a study of cytomegalovirus exposure and HLA in healthy donors. The PCR made use of 60 Vbeta and 13 Jbeta primers. TCRdb's copy holds only in-frame clones and misses some; the assay was immunoSEQ multiplex PCR. Here the sample spans roughly 260,000 clones, 84% being singletons. The sample was PBMCs. These receptors originate from a woman aged 40 to 50 in good health and CMV-seropositive.

The rearrangement links TRBV28 to TRBJ1-3, with a possible D match to TRBD1 (6 bases). CDR1 is MDHEN and CDR2 is SYDVKM in the germline V gene. This CDR3 contains 13 residues. With 9 bases removed from V and 1 base from J, the gap between germline ends came to 10 bases. CDR3 nucleotides: TGTGCCAGTAGCACAGGGTCTGGAAACACCATATATTTT. Amino acids: CASSTGSGNTIYF.

The gene calls are TRBV30 and TRBJ2-1; tentative D call: TRBD1 (7 bases). V lost 1 base to trimming and J lost 6 bases, with 13 bases between them. Germline-derived CDR1 and CDR2 are GTSNPN and SVGIG (reference sequence). The CDR3 has 14 amino acids. In DNA, the CDR3 is TGTGCCTGGAGTGCCGGGACAGCGGGCAATGAGCAGTTCTTC. Residues: CAWSAGTAGNEQFF.

This rearrangement joins TRBV5-8 to TRBJ2-7, with 10 bases that match TRBD1. Germline V gene lookup returns CDR1 SGHTS and CDR2 YDEGEE. The CDR3 loop spans 15 amino acids. The V gene end was trimmed by 5 bases and the J gene end by 0 bases; junction bases not matched to a gene: 5. CDR3 sequence reads: CASRRGQGISYEQYF. Here the CDR3 DNA reads TGTGCCAGCAGGAGGGGACAGGGGATCTCCTACGAGCAGTACTTC.

V usage is TRBV6-1 and J usage is TRBJ2-3; 7 nucleotides match TRBD1. Germline loops: CDR1 MNHNS, CDR2 SASEGT. The J segment lost 1 base and the V segment lost 10 bases, leaving 8 bases of the junction unmatched. This CDR3 spans 14 amino acids. The CDR3 bases are TGTGCCACCAGACAGGGCAAGGGCACAGATACGCAGTATTTT. Its protein is CATRQGKGTDTQYF.

The CDR3 bases are TGTGCCTGGAGTGTTGGGATGGGAGGAGAAAAACTGTTTTTT. It specifies CAWSVGMGGEKLFF. This rearrangement joins TRBV30 to TRBJ1-4, with D unclear. This CDR3 has 14 residues. V was pared by 0 bases and J by 8 bases, with 13 bases between. Germline CDR1 reads GTSNPN; CDR2 reads SVGIG (reference sequence).

The chain links TRBV6-1 to TRBJ1-5; 7 positions match TRBD1. CDR1 is MNHNS and CDR2 is SASEGT in the germline V gene. The CDR3 has 15 residues. V lost 5 bases, J lost 2 bases, and 6 bases stayed unmatched. The DNA of the CDR3 is TGTGCCAGCAGTACAGGGGCCCTAGGCAATCAGCCCCAGCATTTT. It codes for CASSTGALGNQPQHF.

In this sample, this clone turned up once. The rearrangement uses TRBV13 and TRBJ2-6, with 11 bases aligning to TRBD2. Germline CDR1 and CDR2: PRHDT and FYEKMQ (reference sequence). V shed 5 bases, J shed 0 bases, and the junction held 6 bases outside the gene matches. The CDR3 contains 18 residues. CDR3 amino acids: CASSIIAGGVSGANVLTF. CDR3 DNA: TGTGCCAGCAGCATAATAGCGGGAGGGGTCTCTGGGGCCAACGTCCTGACTTTC. Combining the CDR3 with reference TRBV13 and TRBJ2-6 gives the whole variable domain AAGVIQSPRHLIKEKRETATLKCYPIPRHDTVYWYQQGPGQDPQFLISFYEKMQSDKGSIPDRFSAQQFSDYHSELNMSSLELGDSALYFCASSIIAGGVSGANVLTFGAGSRLTVL.

The rearrangement uses TRBV18 and TRBJ2-1, with 8 bases fitting TRBD1. Germline V lookup: CDR1 KGHSH, CDR2 LQKENI. V shed 1 base, J shed 5 bases, and the junction held 10 bases outside the gene matches. The CDR3 contains 17 residues. DNA of the CDR3: TGTGCCAGCTCACCACAGGTACCAGGGGGCGCCGACAATGAGCAGTTCTTC. Its protein product is CASSPQVPGGADNEQFF.

J is TRBJ1-2 and V is TRBV28; 9 positions match TRBD1. Germline lookup yields CDR1 MDHEN and CDR2 SYDVKM. The CDR3 contains 15 residues. The V gene end was trimmed by 2 bases and the J gene end by 4 bases; junction bases not matched to a gene: 5. This CDR3 reads CASSLTGTGFYGYTF. In nucleotides, the CDR3 is TGTGCCAGCAGTTTAACCGGGACAGGGTTCTATGGCTACACCTTC.

The chain carries TRBV28 and TRBJ1-1; D gene uncertain. The CDR3 is made up of 14 amino acids. Trimming stripped 7 bases from V and 0 bases from J, with 12 bases between. Germline V gives CDR1 MDHEN, CDR2 SYDVKM. As DNA, the CDR3 is TGTGCCAGCACCCGAGGGCGGATGAACACTGAAGCTTTCTTT. Protein product: CASTRGRMNTEAFF.

The rearrangement links TRBV30 to TRBJ1-3, with 8 bases matching TRBD1. The CDR3 has 15 residues. The V segment lost 3 bases and the J segment 3 bases; nucleotides outside the gene matches: 7. CDR1 and CDR2 from the germline V gene are GTSNPN and SVGIG (reference sequence). DNA of the CDR3: TGTGCCTGGAGCCCCCCAGGGACAGGTGGAAACACCATATATTTT. Translation: CAWSPPGTGGNTIYF.

The V call is TRBV5-4, the J call TRBJ2-7, with D unresolved. The CDR3 extends over 12 amino acids. V dropped 2 bases and J dropped 4 bases, with 7 bases sitting between them. Looked up from germline, CDR1 is SGHNT and CDR2 is YYREEE (reference sequence). The DNA of the CDR3 is TGTGCCAGCAGCTTTGAGCTATACGAGCAGTACTTC. It encodes CASSFELYEQYF.

The genes are TRBV30 and TRBJ2-5; a possible D gene is TRBD1 (6 bases). Germline values: CDR1 GTSNPN, CDR2 SVGIG (reference sequence). V was pared by 4 bases and J by 6 bases, with 12 bases between. The CDR3 loop spans 12 amino acids. The CDR3 sequence: CAWTQGVQTQYF. The CDR3, as DNA: TGTGCCTGGACACAGGGTGTTCAGACCCAGTACTTC.

The V call is TRBV28, the J call TRBJ2-2; TRBD2 matches at 9 bases. The CDR3 sequence is 16 residues long. The J segment lost 5 bases and the V segment lost 8 bases, leaving 12 bases of the junction unmatched. The V gene's germline CDR1 is MDHEN and CDR2 SYDVKM. In DNA, the CDR3 is TGTGCCAGCGAAATGGGGCTAGCGGGACATACCGGGGAGCTGTTTTTT. It is translated as CASEMGLAGHTGELFF. Filled out from reference TRBV28 and TRBJ2-2, the complete variable domain reads DVKVTQSSRYLVKRTGEKVFLECVQDMDHENMFWYRQDPGLGLRLIYFSYDVKMKEKGDIPEGYSVSREKKERFSLILESASTNQTSMYLCASEMGLAGHTGELFFGEGSRLTVL.

The V and J genes are TRBV2 and TRBJ2-3; 14 bases map to TRBD2. V shed 8 bases and J 5 bases; nucleotides not matched to a gene: 18. The CDR3 has 19 residues. CDR1 SNHLY and CDR2 FYNNEI come from the germline V gene. CDR3 amino acids: CASPERGLAGERVVDTQYF. CDR3 bases: TGTGCCAGCCCCGAGAGGGGACTAGCGGGAGAAAGGGTGGTAGATACGCAGTATTTT.

The genes are TRBV25-1 and TRBJ1-1, with 8 bases lining up with TRBD1. This CDR3 has 15 residues. CDR1 is MGHDK and CDR2 is SYGVNS in the germline V gene. Trimming cost V 5 bases and J 1 base; bases outside gene matches: 6. The CDR3 region has the DNA TGTGCCAGCAGTAAAGACAGGGGATGGAACACTGAAGCTTTCTTT. Translation: CASSKDRGWNTEAFF.

J is TRBJ2-3 and V is TRBV30; 7 positions match TRBD2. Unmatched junction bases numbered 3, after V lost 3 bases and J lost 3 bases. CDR1 GTSNPN and CDR2 SVGIG come from the germline V gene (reference sequence). CDR3 length: 13 residues. The CDR3 region is CAWRREWTDTQYF. The CDR3 bases are TGTGCCTGGAGGCGGGAGTGGACAGATACGCAGTATTTT.

The rearrangement uses TRBV5-1 and TRBJ1-4; D is unresolved. The V end lost 0 bases, the J end lost 0 bases, and 6 bases lay between the germline ends. Germline CDR1 is SGHRS and CDR2 is YFSETQ. The CDR3 contains 15 residues. CDR3: CASSLAGTTNEKLFF. The CDR3 DNA is TGCGCCAGCAGCTTGGCCGGGACAACTAATGAAAAACTGTTTTTT.

This clone was seen just once. This chain uses TRBV5-1 with TRBJ2-5; 8 nucleotides align to TRBD1. With V trimmed by 3 bases and J by 4 bases, 11 bases remained unmatched. Germline V lookup: CDR1 SGHRS, CDR2 YFSETQ. The CDR3 is 16 amino acids. The CDR3 nucleotides read TGCGCCAGCAGCTCCACTGGGACAGGTCTCATAGAGACCCAGTACTTC. Translation gives CASSSTGTGLIETQYF. The full variable domain, rest sourced from reference TRBV5-1 and TRBJ2-5, is KAGVTQTPRYLIKTRGQQVTLSCSPISGHRSVSWYQQTPGQGLQFLFEYFSETQRNKGNFPGRFSGRQFSNSRSEMNVSTLELGDSALYLCASSSTGTGLIETQYFGPGTRLLVL.

The chain is built from TRBV19 and TRBJ2-2; 9 bases fit TRBD1. Germline lookup yields CDR1 LNHDA and CDR2 SQIVND (reference sequence). V shed 6 bases and J 1 base; nucleotides not matched to a gene: 9. The CDR3 totals 17 residues. CDR3 residues: CASSPGQGRGNTGELFF. DNA of the CDR3: TGTGCCAGTAGCCCGGGACAGGGTAGGGGGAACACCGGGGAGCTGTTTTTT.

The chain uses TRBV28 and TRBJ1-2; D gene uncertain. The CDR3 runs to 15 residues. The germline V gene has CDR1 MDHEN and CDR2 SYDVKM. Trimming took 3 bases from V and 8 from J, leaving 19 bases between them. CDR3: CASSFDPGTTYGYTF. The DNA of the CDR3 is TGTGCCAGCAGTTTTGACCCAGGAACGACCTACGGCTACACCTTC.

V and J are TRBV7-2 and TRBJ1-2, with 7 bases identical to TRBD1. The CDR3 runs 16 residues. The germline gives CDR1 SGHTA, CDR2 FQGNSA. With V trimmed by 5 bases and J by 4 bases, 13 bases remained unmatched. CDR3 protein: CASSHQGVEGPYGYTF. The CDR3 nucleotides read TGTGCCAGCAGCCACCAGGGGGTCGAAGGCCCCTATGGCTACACCTTC.

V is TRBV28 and J is TRBJ1-2, with D perhaps TRBD1 (5 bases). V was shortened by 2 bases and J by 5 bases, with 15 bases between the two germline ends. The CDR3 sequence is 15 residues long. The germline V gene has CDR1 MDHEN and CDR2 SYDVKM. The CDR3 reads CASSLSDSGSYGYTF. The CDR3 DNA reads as TGTGCCAGCAGTTTAAGCGACAGTGGAAGTTATGGCTACACCTTC.

The chain couples TRBV9 to TRBJ2-1; 12 nucleotides match TRBD1. This CDR3 has 15 amino acids. Trimming took 6 bases from V and 7 from J; bases not matched to a gene: 8. CDR1 and CDR2 (germline): SGDLS, YYNGEE. The DNA for the CDR3 is TGTGCCAGCAACCGAGGGGACAGGGGGCTGAATGAGCAGTTCTTC. Protein sequence: CASNRGDRGLNEQFF.

V and J are TRBV7-3 and TRBJ2-2; 14 bases align to TRBD2. J gave up 6 bases and V 6 bases, and 3 bases lay outside the gene matches. The CDR3 is made up of 15 amino acids. Germline V gives CDR1 SGHTA, CDR2 FQGTGA. As DNA, the CDR3 is TGTGCCAGCAGTAGGACTAGCGGGAGGCCCGGGGAGCTGTTTTTT. Residues: CASSRTSGRPGELFF.